This TCR beta chain was captured by sequencing in a study of T cell responses to AZD1222 COVID-19 vaccine. Only in-frame clones appear in the TCRdb table, and some are missing; sequencing was by immunoSEQ multiplex PCR. The sample comprises 110,000 to 150,000 clones, roughly nine tenths of which are singletons, and roughly 1.7% rests with the top ten. This clone was recorded once. Its specificity is unknown. The V gene's germline CDR1 is SGHTA and CDR2 FQGNSA. The ends were cut back, 1 base at V and 9 bases at J, with 10 bases in the middle. The CDR3 contains 14 residues. Study-wide results and caveats: With dominance at 160-218 and 743-854, vaccine-associated CD4 TCRs spanned spike. Nearly half of spike-specific TCRs reportedly go after variant regions that carry no mutations. Donors were largely white British and mainly female; clonal diversity was possibly underestimated. Two AZD1222 doses significantly raised spike-specific TCR breadth and depth over controls.

The clonotype originates from an adult in good health. This rearrangement joins TRBV7-2 to TRBJ1-6; TRBD1 might be the D (5 bases). The specimen was peripheral blood, collected on day 0 of AZD1222 vaccination. CDR3 amino acids: CASSLGQGLSPLHF. DNA of the CDR3: TGTGCCAGCAGCTTAGGTCAGGGTCTTTCACCCCTCCACTTT. Full variable domain (outside the CDR3, taken from reference TRBV7-2 and TRBJ1-6): GAGVSQSPSNKVTEKGKDVELRCDPISGHTALYWYRQSLGQGLEFLIYFQGNSAPDKSGLPSDRFSAERTGGSVSTLTIQRTQQEDSAVYLCASSLGQGLSPLHFGNGTRLTVT.